The TCR beta chain described here comes from a study of shared clonotypes between healthy human individuals. The V segment lost 5 bases and the J segment 7 bases; nucleotides outside the gene matches: 7. Germline loops: CDR1 SGHNT, CDR2 YENEEA. CDR3 size: 16 residues. Study-level points and caveats: Clonotype sharing among donors, it was expected, would be affected by sequencing depth. Sampling covered nothing but blood. Tissue TCR repertoires likely differ from those found in blood.

Each subset's genomic DNA was split evenly across several immunoSEQ plates. Profiled with immunoSEQ multiplex PCR; TCRdb holds only in-frame clones, not every one. The table has millions of clones, roughly 94% seen once; the top ten hold roughly 0.13%. Notes on this clone: Its antigen is unknown. Distinct nucleotide sequences in the sample also encode this CDR3.

Sequencing input: naive CD4+ T cells sorted from blood. Regarding subset: CD45RA+ positively selected. V usage is TRBV11-3 and J usage is TRBJ2-1, with 14 bases fitting TRBD2. This sequence originates from a young man in good health. Here the CDR3 reads CASSPSGLAGGNEQFF. Here the CDR3 DNA reads TGTGCCAGCAGCCCCTCCGGACTAGCGGGAGGTAATGAGCAGTTCTTC.